This T cell receptor beta chain appears in the sequencing data of a study of human T cells and chemical hapten exposure. Time point here: pre-sensitization, week 0. The treatment denotes: therapeutic diphenylcyclopropenone sensitization with weekly scalp DPC. The V gene end was trimmed by 3 bases and the J gene end by 1 base; junction bases not matched to a gene: 9. Germline CDR1 and CDR2: GTSNPN and SVGIG (reference sequence). This CDR3 has 16 residues. MiXCR, run by TCRdb on the RACE reads, gives a single entry per CDR3 protein. The sample lists over 300,000 distinct CDR3 sequences, 4.5% to 5.5% occurring once.

Sequenced material: whole blood, taken in connection with sensitization to the hapten diphenylcyclopropenone (DPC). This chain uses TRBV30 with TRBJ2-3; 8 nucleotides match TRBD1. This clonotype was obtained from a woman aged 45-59 years with alopecia areata. Some clones in this sample may be carry-over from other donors' samples. CDR3 protein: CAWSHRQGIGTDTQYF. The CDR3 bases are TGTGCCTGGAGCCACAGACAGGGGATCGGCACAGATACGCAGTATTTT.